This T cell receptor beta chain is drawn from a study of glioma-infiltrating T cells. The study, taken as a whole, reports: Gliomas, especially low-grade, showed above-expected tissue-blood divergence; non-neoplastic patients showed below. Tissue and blood shared very few CDR3 sequences.

The CDR3 totals 16 residues. Germline lookup yields CDR1 LNHDA and CDR2 SQIVND (reference sequence). As concerns this clonotype: What it recognizes is unknown. The junction shows a germline mismatch at one end, possibly a read error.

Amplification of TCR alpha and beta CDR3 regions from RNA used iRepertoire nested multiplex PCR. For one-step reverse transcription and amplification, about 90-400 ng of tissue mRNA or PBMC total RNA was used. TCRdb re-derived calls from the multiplex PCR reads in MiXCR, one entry per CDR3 protein. The table records 170,000 or so distinct CDR3 sequences, about 40% of them present only once. This clonotype originated in a human donor with low-grade glioma or glioblastoma, undergoing nonglioma brain surgery, or in good health (not recorded which). This chain links TRBV19 with TRBJ1-2; perhaps TRBD1 as D (6 bases). Sequencing used glioma tissue, nonneoplastic brain tissue, or PBMCs (not recorded which). The CDR3: CASSPTGAPTNYGFTF. The DNA for the CDR3 is TGTGCCAGTAGTCCGACAGGCGCTCCTACGAACTATGGCTTCACCTTC.